This T cell receptor beta chain was retrieved from a study of Ad26.COV2.S vaccination and SARS-CoV-2 variants. The study's findings and limits: Across vaccine and placebo recipients, the breadth of non-spike TCRs was similar. The study found higher spike-specific TCR breadth in vaccine than placebo recipients.

Documented treatment: roughly 18 received Ad26.COV2.S at low or high dose, single or two shots; 5 received placebo; per-sample allocation not given. All samples were drawn on day 63, counting from the first vaccine or placebo injection. With V trimmed by 1 base and J by 1 base, 3 bases remained unmatched. CDR1 and CDR2 from the germline V gene are SGDLS and YYNGEE. This CDR3 is 16 amino acids long. Details on this clone: Its target is unknown.

The table came from immunoSEQ multiplex PCR; TCRdb's copy has only in-frame clones and leaves some out. The sample records around 340,000 clones, 80% to 90% being singletons. The material was peripheral blood, obtained in a trial of Ad26.COV2.S vaccine versus placebo. The sequence came from a person aged 18-65 years who received the Ad26.COV2.S COVID-19 vaccine or a placebo. This sequence joins TRBV9 and TRBJ2-5; 11 positions agree with TRBD2. CDR3 region: CASSVSTSGTQETQYF. The CDR3 nucleotides are TGTGCCAGCAGCGTATCGACTAGCGGGACCCAAGAGACCCAGTACTTC.